This TCR beta chain was retrieved from a study of cytomegalovirus exposure and HLA in healthy donors. With respect to this clone: Its antigen remains unidentified.

Deletions cut 1 base from V and 0 bases from J, with 12 bases between. CDR1 LGHNA and CDR2 YNFKEQ come from the germline V gene. The CDR3 contains 16 residues. The PCR made use of 60 Vbeta and 13 Jbeta primers. Produced via immunoSEQ multiplex PCR; TCRdb's table is partial and in-frame only. Here the sample spans 150,000 to 200,000 clones, 70% to 90% being singletons. Regarding the study as a whole: Later, TCR association rates were found to vary by HLA locus, highest for DRB1 and lowest for HLA-C. The number of N-insertions in an Asian-associated ancestry cluster was reportedly below the roughly 670-donor mean in a later analysis. Later analysis indicated greater clonal expansion among HLA-associated TCR beta chains than among equally common other chains.

The sample was PBMCs. The genes are TRBV4-2 and TRBJ2-5; possibly TRBD2 for D (6 bases). The receptor was derived from a man between 18 and 35 years old in good health and CMV-seropositive. As DNA, the CDR3 is TGTGCCAGCAGCCAAGGGAGGGCGAGTTACCAAGAGACCCAGTACTTC. It specifies CASSQGRASYQETQYF.